The text below deals with one TCR beta chain. The sample originates from a study of T cell changes during pregnancy in multiple sclerosis. V was trimmed by 2 bases and J by 4 bases, leaving 12 bases between them. The CDR3 runs 14 residues. Germline V lookup: CDR1 PRHDT, CDR2 FYEKMQ (reference sequence). The data were produced by immunoSEQ multiplex PCR, yet TCRdb's version contains in-frame clones alone and is incomplete. The sample lists about 49,000 clones, roughly 94% occurring once. This chain uses TRBV13 with TRBJ2-7; TRBD1 might be the D (8 bases). The specimen was CD8+ T cells from peripheral blood mononuclear cells, collected before pregnancy. This receptor was identified in a female donor with multiple sclerosis, enrolled in a pregnancy study. CDR3 nucleotide sequence: TGTGCCAGCAGCTTAAACAGGGGGGGTTACGAGCAGTACTTC. Translating it yields CASSLNRGGYEQYF.